The TCR beta chain under discussion was sequenced for a study of CD8+CD57+ T cells in acquired aplastic anemia (dated by TCRdb to 2016 to 2019). As for the study more broadly: A mean of about 3.2 ug of DNA, ranging from about 0.2 to 27.4 ug, was extracted from sorted CD4+ and CD8+ cells. CD8+CD57+ expansion was defined as frequency above the mean frequency observed in healthy subjects.

Genomic DNA was used as template for profiling of TCR beta VDJ combinations and CDR3 sequences. An Illumina HiSeq 2000 was used for TCR repertoire sequencing. As for the original processing: TRBV/TRBJ rearrangement plots, CDR3 size and DJ length profiles, and Simpson's diversity index were used to assess repertoires. The most abundant DNA sequence in the deep sequencing data was defined as the immunodominant clone. CDR3 amino acid sequences were checked for sharing between subjects and were compared against published repertoires and the VDJdb database. The public sequencing data were trimmed at Q25 with fastp and processed into clonotypes with MiXCR by TCRdb, which kept only in-frame beta chains. Each entry is one CDR3 protein sequence, shown with its most common DNA and genes. Here the V and J calls rest on TCRdb's processing, not on the authors' analysis. This sample has some 170,000 distinct CDR3 sequences in its table, and around 63% of those were observed once. The leading ten clones occupy about 39% of the sample.

Patients chosen for sequencing had shown expansion of CD8+CD57+ cells by flow cytometry. Every patient had severe acquired aplastic anemia, diagnosed using the International Study of Aplastic Anemia and Agranulocytosis and Camitta criteria. No patient had received any therapy when blood was sampled. In the study, sorted CD4+ and CD8+ blood T cells from patients with severe aplastic anemia and from healthy subjects underwent deep sequencing of TCR repertoires. Patients were enrolled under clinicaltrials.gov protocols 00001620, 01623167, 00001397, 00071045, 00081523 and 00961064 in the USA. Ficoll-Paque density gradient centrifugation was used to isolate peripheral blood mononuclear cells. Before DNA extraction, CD4+ and CD8+ T cells were sorted with FACS or magnetic beads. There are a few counts of this clonotype. The antigen it binds to is not known. Nothing much larger sits one base from this clone, and base qualities are not available.

General conclusions and limits of the study: Although 25 to 30 CD8+ CDR3 sequences were shared by patients and controls, these sequences appeared highly expressed in patients and within the immunodominant clones of patients. Between patients and healthy controls, no significant difference in CD8+ Simpson's diversity was found (P=0.060).

Sequencing was performed on sorted CD4+, CD8+, or CD8+CD57+ T cells (not recorded which) from PBMCs. The TCR was taken from a human donor with aplastic anemia.

The CDR3 amino acid sequence is: CATSDPIAGTYEQYF. Read as DNA, the sequence is TGTGCCACCAGTGATCCCATAGCGGGGACCTACGAGCAGTACTTC. The V and J genes are TRBV24-1 and TRBJ2-7, with 8 bases aligning to TRBD2. The CDR3 starts with the cysteine, ends with the phenylalanine, and has 15 residues. Only the CDR3 part of the read is kept: 45 bases, read in frame from the first base. As encoded in the germline V gene, CDR1 is KGHDR while CDR2 is SFDVKD. V is cut back by 3 bases and J by 2 bases, with 5 bases in the junction unmatched.